The entry that follows covers one T cell receptor (beta chain) sequence. The time point denotes: pre-sensitization, week 0. The treatment is: therapeutic diphenylcyclopropenone sensitization with weekly scalp DPC. In every case, blood was obtained before the patch test was applied. These data come from a study of human T cells and chemical hapten exposure. Via MiXCR, TCRdb re-called the RACE reads, giving one row per CDR3 protein. Of 350,000 to 400,000 distinct CDR3 sequences in the sample, roughly 4.6% were seen once. Germline loops: CDR1 DFQATT, CDR2 SNEGSKA (reference sequence). The V end lost 3 bases, the J end lost 2 bases, and 14 bases lay between the germline ends. The CDR3 is made up of 15 amino acids.

The sample here was whole blood, taken in connection with sensitization to the hapten diphenylcyclopropenone (DPC). The chain uses TRBV20-1 and TRBJ1-5; D is undetermined. The TCR was taken from a woman in her forties or fifties with alopecia areata. Some clones in this sample may be carry-over from other donors' samples. DNA of the CDR3: TGCAGTGCTAGCTTGGCGGGAATAGGCAATCAGCCCCAGCATTTT. Translation: CSASLAGIGNQPQHF.